This TCR beta chain was found in a study of blood T cell repertoires in COVID-19. In its sample, this clone was seen once. CDR1 SGHKS and CDR2 YYEKEE come from the germline V gene (reference sequence). The CDR3 length is 17 residues. With 1 base clipped from V and 4 bases from J, the junction kept 9 bases outside the gene matches. Sequencing used immunoSEQ multiplex PCR; TCRdb keeps in-frame clones, though not all of them. The sample has a few hundred thousand clones; roughly nine tenths are singletons. This chain uses TRBV5-5 with TRBJ2-2, with 8 bases that match TRBD1. The sequence was collected from an older woman with COVID-19, enrolled during active disease. The sample consisted of peripheral blood. The CDR3 sequence is CASSLWVRQGLTGELFF. The CDR3 DNA reads as TGTGCCAGCAGCTTGTGGGTTCGACAGGGGCTCACCGGGGAGCTGTTTTTT. Supplemented by reference TRBV5-5 and TRBJ2-2, the full variable domain reads DAGVTQSPTHLIKTRGQQVTLRCSPISGHKSVSWYQQVLGQGPQFIFQYYEKEERGRGNFPDRFSARQFPNYSSELNVNALLLGDSALYLCASSLWVRQGLTGELFFGEGSRLTVL.